A selection of T cell receptor beta chains follows, all from one sample in a study of blood T cell repertoires in COVID-19. Profiling relied on immunoSEQ multiplex PCR, and the TCRdb table lists in-frame clones only, not all of them. The sample shows fewer than 75,000 clones, 75% to 90% of them seen only once. Source material: peripheral blood. The receptors derive from a man over 45 with active COVID-19. CDR3s leave out the opening cysteine and the closing phenylalanine or tryptophan.

V: TRBV5-1
J: TRBJ1-1
CDR3: ASSPIQGQGGDTEAF

V: TRBV4-1
J: TRBJ2-7
CDR3: ASSRLGMGSSYEQY

V: TRBV5-1
J: TRBJ2-2
CDR3: ASSSDRVTGELF

V: TRBV5-1
J: TRBJ1-1
CDR3: ASSPGSGLNTEAF

V: TRBV6-2/TRBV6-3
J: TRBJ1-5
CDR3: ASSSDRAGNQPQH

V: TRBV9
J: TRBJ1-2
CDR3: ASSPLTGGGFGYT

V: TRBV6-2/TRBV6-3
J: TRBJ2-4
CDR3: ASSRSRDIQY

V: TRBV24-1
J: TRBJ2-1
CDR3: ATRNRVDEQF

V: TRBV7-3
J: TRBJ2-3
CDR3: ASSSPTGSTDTQY

V: TRBV7-2
J: TRBJ2-5
CDR3: ASSFGRLAGGQETQY

V: TRBV2
J: TRBJ1-4
CDR3: ASYNEKLF

V: TRBV27
J: TRBJ1-1
CDR3: ASRSGAGRLSEAF

V: TRBV4-2
J: TRBJ1-5
CDR3: ASSQTASNQPQH

V: TRBV14
J: TRBJ2-5
CDR3: ASSQPQGAETQY

V: TRBV15
J: TRBJ1-4
CDR3: ATSRVLREKLF

V: TRBV7-9
J: TRBJ1-1
CDR3: ASSTADANGTEAF

V: TRBV4-3
J: TRBJ2-7
CDR3: ASSQDPLAESYEQY

V: TRBV7-3
J: TRBJ2-1
CDR3: ASSFESGGDEQF

V: TRBV19
J: TRBJ2-3
CDR3: ASMAGTSGDTQY

V: TRBV6-6
J: TRBJ1-2
CDR3: ASSYPGVSHGYT

V: TRBV18
J: TRBJ2-2
CDR3: ASSRQVSTGELF

V: TRBV27
J: TRBJ1-2
CDR3: ASSSLTGARYGYT

V: TRBV7-9
J: TRBJ1-4
CDR3: ASTDGWGATNEKLF

V: TRBV9
J: TRBJ1-3
CDR3: ASSVDKGLGKVTGNTIY

V: TRBV3-1/TRBV3-2
J: TRBJ2-2
CDR3: ASSQGLAANTGELF

V: TRBV7-2
J: TRBJ1-1
CDR3: ASSTGQGPQAF

V: TRBV9
J: TRBJ1-6
CDR3: ASSDSTNSPLH

V: TRBV27
J: TRBJ2-7
CDR3: ASSLAGYEQY

V: TRBV2
J: TRBJ2-7
CDR3: ASSGLAGGQEQY

V: TRBV10-3
J: TRBJ2-7
CDR3: AISTVWDRGLYEQY

V: TRBV5-5
J: TRBJ2-7
CDR3: ASSLRGMSSGVYEQY

V: TRBV21-1
J: TRBJ2-7
CDR3: ASGEPSDEAPHEQY

V: TRBV7-7
J: TRBJ2-3
CDR3: ASSLYQPGQGATDTQY

V: TRBV6-5
J: TRBJ2-7
CDR3: ASSYSLHYEQY

V: TRBV19
J: TRBJ2-4
CDR3: ASTYSGSGYAKNIQY

V: TRBV7-3
J: TRBJ2-3
CDR3: ASSSRLAGGFDTQY

V: TRBV5-5
J: TRBJ2-3
CDR3: ASSLVGTGPTDTQY

V: TRBV4-3
J: TRBJ2-2
CDR3: ASSQAGARNTGELF

V: TRBV19
J: TRBJ2-4
CDR3: ASSMTSGSMDIQY

V: TRBV29-1
J: TRBJ2-2
CDR3: SVERGRSNTGELF

V: TRBV5-1
J: TRBJ1-5
CDR3: ASSPGSGQPQH

V: TRBV6-5
J: TRBJ1-2
CDR3: ASSISNGQGRGYT

V: TRBV6-1
J: TRBJ1-5
CDR3: ASSEPGHLENQPQH

V: TRBV4-3
J: TRBJ2-3
CDR3: ASSQDGGTVTDTQY

V: TRBV1
J: TRBJ2-7
CDR3: TSSLKHGILGEQY

V: TRBV18
J: TRBJ2-3
CDR3: ASSPIGGFTDTQY

V: TRBV18
J: TRBJ2-5
CDR3: ASSPPIAGGQYQETQY

V: TRBV5-1
J: TRBJ2-7
CDR3: ASSSTGGQAGGVYEQY

V: TRBV18
J: TRBJ1-3
CDR3: ASSPNRDRIQFSGNTIY

V: TRBV7-9
J: TRBJ1-1
CDR3: ASSFQDLRTEAF

V: TRBV6-6
J: TRBJ1-2
CDR3: ASSSGQWAGYT

V: TRBV7-2
J: TRBJ2-3
CDR3: ASTPPRTGAGDTQY

V: TRBV13
J: TRBJ1-6
CDR3: ASSSIPRDSPLH

V: TRBV6-6
J: TRBJ2-3
CDR3: ASSLAEADTQY

V: TRBV4-1
J: TRBJ2-7
CDR3: ASSPLAGRDKDYEQY

V: TRBV6-6
J: TRBJ2-7
CDR3: ASSRQGSEREQY

V: TRBV9
J: TRBJ2-7
CDR3: ASSGQGAQEQY

V: TRBV5-5
J: TRBJ2-5
CDR3: ASSFRQGEETQY

V: TRBV18
J: TRBJ1-6
CDR3: ASSQGGGNSPLH